Sequencing of this T cell receptor (beta chain) was carried out in a study of circulating tumor DNA in untreated peripheral T-cell lymphoma (dated by TCRdb to 2020 to 2023). Study-wide findings and limitations: Tumor-specific clonotypes were identified in about four fifths of patients, with identification achieved from roughly 90% of baseline tissues and approximately 69% of baseline serum samples.

With regard to this clone: The clone's antigen remains unknown. No qualities accompany the bases; no much larger clone lies one base away.

Preparation of the library involved the immunoSEQ multiplex PCR assay. The source is immuneACCESS, and TCRdb retained only in-frame sequences with V and J called. Part of the clones is not carried over; for the studies checked, unresolved V genes explain less than half of this, and the remainder is unexplained. Recorded for this sample are more than 9,000 clones; around four fifths of them occurred a single time. Of the sample, roughly 31% falls within the top ten clones. Tumor-specific TCR clonotypes were identified by sequencing baseline tumor tissue collected before treatment. The study used next-generation sequencing of T-cell receptor sequences to monitor peripheral T-cell lymphoma patients receiving frontline treatment on a trial. Reading the germline V gene gives CDR1 MDHEN and CDR2 SYDVKM. Counted from cysteine to phenylalanine, this CDR3 has 14 amino acids. Only the CDR3 DNA stays, 42 bases, in frame from base 1. V drops 3 bases and J drops 6 bases, leaving 9 bases in between.

The receptor comes from a human donor with peripheral T-cell lymphoma. Recombination joined TRBV28 with TRBJ1-6, with no reliable assignment of the D segment. The sequenced sample was tumor tissue. The DNA reads as follows: TGTGCCAGCAGTTTTAGGGCCCTTAATTCACCCCTCCACTTT. Its translation is CASSFRALNSPLHF.